The clone carrying this T cell receptor (beta chain) turned up a few times. Its antigen is still unknown. These data come from a study of cytomegalovirus exposure and HLA in healthy donors. Study outcomes and limitations: Later genetic work tied a missense DCLRE1C variant to beta-chain V and J trimming.

A multiplex PCR was run with 60 Vbeta primers and 13 Jbeta primers. Sequencing used immunoSEQ multiplex PCR; TCRdb keeps in-frame clones, though not all of them. The repertoire holds some 81,000 clones, approximately 77% seen once, with 11% in the top ten. Material: PBMCs. The receptor's source is a woman aged 40 to 50 in good health and CMV-seropositive.

CDR3 protein: CAWSAGQGSYNSPLHF. Written as DNA, the CDR3 is TGTGCCTGGAGTGCGGGACAGGGTTCCTATAATTCACCCCTCCACTTT. The J gene is TRBJ1-6, the V gene TRBV30; 9 bases line up with TRBD1. The CDR3 loop spans 16 amino acids. The ends lost 1 base at V and 1 base at J; junction bases unmatched: 2. Germline lookup yields CDR1 GTSNPN and CDR2 SVGIG (reference sequence).